Presented here are 7 T cell receptor beta chains from one specimen sequenced in a study of shared clonotypes between healthy human individuals. Profiled with immunoSEQ multiplex PCR; TCRdb holds only in-frame clones, not every one. In the table there are 650,000 to 800,000 clones, over 60% of which are singletons. The sequenced sample was memory CD4+ T cells sorted from blood. Noted subset: CD45RA-negative fraction. The source is a woman aged 30 to 39 in good health.

The rearrangement joins TRBV7-9 to TRBJ2-2; D is unclear. The CDR3 runs to 16 residues. Trimming cost V 5 bases and J 2 bases, with 15 bases left between them. Germline CDR1 and CDR2: SEHNR and FQNEAQ (reference sequence). CDR3 amino acids: CASSPNIRKNTGELFF. The CDR3 bases are TGTGCCAGCAGCCCCAACATAAGGAAAAACACCGGGGAGCTGTTTTTT. Combining the CDR3 with reference TRBV7-9 and TRBJ2-2 gives the whole variable domain DTGVSQNPRHKITKRGQNVTFRCDPISEHNRLYWYRQTLGQGPEFLTYFQNEAQLEKSRLLSDRFSAERPKGSFSTLEIQRTEQGDSAMYLCASSPNIRKNTGELFFGEGSRLTVL.

This clone was picked up many times. V usage is TRBV20-1 and J usage is TRBJ2-1; 8 bases align to TRBD1. The CDR3 consists of 11 residues. Germline-derived CDR1 and CDR2 are DFQATT and SNEGSKA (reference sequence). The CDR3 loop reads CSADRAVEQFF. Written as DNA, the CDR3 is TGCAGCGCGGACAGGGCCGTTGAGCAGTTCTTC.

J is TRBJ1-1 and V is TRBV15; D not certain. Trimming removed 0 bases at V and 3 bases at J, with 5 bases between. Germline-derived CDR1 and CDR2 are LNHNV and YYDKDF (reference sequence). The CDR3 extends over 13 amino acids. The CDR3, as DNA: TGTGCCACCAGCAGAGAACGGTACACTGAAGCTTTCTTT. This codes for CATSRERYTEAFF.

The chain links TRBV4-2 to TRBJ1-5, with a weak D call TRBD1 (5 bases). The V end lost 3 bases, the J end lost 3 bases, and 9 bases lay between the germline ends. This CDR3 region has 14 residues. The germline CDR1 and CDR2 sequences are LGHNA and YNFKEQ. CDR3 in amino acids: CASSQEGINQPQHF. CDR3 DNA: TGTGCCAGCAGCCAGGAGGGGATCAATCAGCCCCAGCATTTT.

The rearrangement uses TRBV5-1 and TRBJ2-3; a possible D gene is TRBD1 (5 bases). There are 14 residues in the CDR3. V lost 4 bases and J lost 0, with 9 bases in between. Germline CDR1 and CDR2: SGHRS and YFSETQ. CDR3 sequence (DNA): TGCGCCAGCAGCACGCGACAGAGCACAGATACGCAGTATTTT. Residues: CASSTRQSTDTQYF.

V gene TRBV6-1 combines with J gene TRBJ1-3; possibly TRBD1 for D (6 bases). The ends were cut back, 5 bases at V and 1 base at J, with 12 bases in the middle. From germline, CDR1 is MNHNS and CDR2 SASEGT. The CDR3 spans 15 residues. DNA of the CDR3: TGTGCCAGCAGTCCTAGGGGGGGGTCTGGAAACACCATATATTTT. Protein product: CASSPRGGSGNTIYF.

The chain joins TRBV5-6 to TRBJ2-5; D possibly corresponds to TRBD2 (6 bases). The CDR3 length is 14 residues. V gave up 1 base and J gave up 5 bases, with 12 bases separating them. In germline, CDR1 is SGHDT, CDR2 YYEEEE. The CDR3 sequence is CASSLRELRETQYF. CDR3 nucleotide sequence: TGTGCCAGCAGCTTGCGGGAGCTCCGGGAGACCCAGTACTTC.